This T cell receptor (beta chain) stems from a study of blood T cell repertoires in COVID-19. The overall study: The United States, Italy and Spain provided the acute and convalescent COVID-19 samples. Sources were T cells, B-cell-depleted T cells, or PBMCs; the material itself was cDNA or gDNA.

Authors' data handling: Reference gene primer amplification yielded estimated nucleated cell counts. This table comes from immunoSEQ multiplex PCR, and its TCRdb copy is limited to in-frame clones, with some not included. V, J and clone size are taken as reported in that table, and D and trimming were inferred from the DNA itself. The table includes about 190,000 clones, around 85% detected once. V shed 6 bases and J shed 7 bases, with 7 bases lying between them. The V gene's germline CDR1 is MNHEY and CDR2 SVGEGT. The CDR3 is 11 amino acids. The receptor was isolated from a woman in her forties or fifties with acute or convalescent COVID-19. This sequence joins TRBV6-2 or TRBV6-3 and TRBJ2-1, with D unresolved. The sample consisted of peripheral blood. Written as DNA, the CDR3 is TGTGCCAGCAGCCCCCTGAATGAGCAGTTCTTC. Protein sequence: CASSPLNEQFF.